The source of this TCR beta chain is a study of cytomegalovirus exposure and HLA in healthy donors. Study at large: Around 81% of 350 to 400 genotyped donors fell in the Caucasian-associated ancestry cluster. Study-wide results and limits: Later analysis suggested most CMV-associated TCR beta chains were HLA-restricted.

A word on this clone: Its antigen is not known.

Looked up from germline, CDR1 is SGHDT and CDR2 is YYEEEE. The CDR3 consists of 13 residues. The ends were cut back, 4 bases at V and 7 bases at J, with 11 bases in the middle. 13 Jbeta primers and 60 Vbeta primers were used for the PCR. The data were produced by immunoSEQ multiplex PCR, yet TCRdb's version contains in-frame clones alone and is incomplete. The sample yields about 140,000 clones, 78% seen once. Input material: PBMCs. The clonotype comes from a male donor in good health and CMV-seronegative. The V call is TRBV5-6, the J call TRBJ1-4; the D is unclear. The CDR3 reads CASSHKNSEKLFF. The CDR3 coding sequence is TGTGCCAGCAGCCACAAAAACAGTGAAAAACTGTTTTTT.